A selection of T cell receptor beta chains follows, all from one sample in a study of radiation and T cells in renal cell carcinoma. This table comes from immunoSEQ multiplex PCR, and its TCRdb copy is limited to in-frame clones, with some not included. The sample has about 130,000 clones; about four fifths are singletons. The starting material was blood, obtained from a patient whose treatment included radiotherapy and nephrectomy. All receptors come from a woman aged 60 to 75 with renal cell carcinoma. The CDR3 runs from the conserved cysteine through the conserved F or W. A D gene is named only where the DNA matches it firmly. Clone size appears in some rows only: once, few, many, or a class for an expanded clone.

TRBV19	TRBJ2-1	few	TRBD1	CASSPGTGYNEQFF	TGTGCCAGTAGTCCCGGGACAGGGTACAATGAGCAGTTCTTC
TRBV28	TRBJ2-3	.	TRBD1	CASSPQRTGHPDTQYF	TGTGCCAGCAGTCCCCAAAGGACAGGGCATCCAGATACGCAGTATTTT
TRBV11-2	TRBJ2-7	.	.	CASSLVLYEQYF	TGTGCCAGCAGCTTAGTTCTCTACGAGCAGTACTTC
TRBV5-1	TRBJ1-1	.	.	CASSLEGLGAGTEAFF	TGCGCCAGCAGCTTGGAGGGTTTGGGGGCGGGTACTGAAGCTTTCTTT
TRBV4-1	TRBJ1-1	.	.	CASSLIRGTGTEAFF	TGCGCCAGCAGCCTTATAAGGGGAACCGGCACTGAAGCTTTCTTT
TRBV6-5	TRBJ1-5	.	TRBD1	CASSSQGTYLPQHF	TGTGCCAGCAGTTCACAGGGGACGTATCTGCCCCAGCATTTT
TRBV5-1	TRBJ2-1	once	.	CASSSPPIPDFYNEQFF	TGCGCCAGCAGTTCCCCCCCAATCCCGGATTTCTACAATGAGCAGTTCTTC
TRBV5-1	TRBJ1-5	.	.	CASSLGGGPGNQPQHF	TGCGCCAGCAGCTTGGGGGGAGGGCCTGGGAATCAGCCCCAGCATTTT
TRBV5-8	TRBJ1-2	.	.	CASTAGRSGYTF	TGTGCCAGCACCGCTGGCAGGAGTGGCTACACCTTC
TRBV6-1	TRBJ2-5	once	.	CASSEGRSQETQYF	TGTGCCAGCAGTGAGGGACGGTCACAAGAGACCCAGTACTTC